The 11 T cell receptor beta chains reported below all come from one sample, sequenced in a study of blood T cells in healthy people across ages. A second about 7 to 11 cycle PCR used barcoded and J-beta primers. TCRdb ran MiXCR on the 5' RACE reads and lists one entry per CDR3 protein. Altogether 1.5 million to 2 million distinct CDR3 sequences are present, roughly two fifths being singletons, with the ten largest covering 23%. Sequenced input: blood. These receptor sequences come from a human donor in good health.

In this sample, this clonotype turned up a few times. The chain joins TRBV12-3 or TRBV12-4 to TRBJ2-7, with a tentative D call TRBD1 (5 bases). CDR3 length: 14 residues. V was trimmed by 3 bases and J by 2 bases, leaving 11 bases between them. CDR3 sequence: CASSFTQGAYEQYF. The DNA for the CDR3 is TGTGCCAGCAGTTTTACTCAGGGCGCCTACGAGCAGTACTTC.

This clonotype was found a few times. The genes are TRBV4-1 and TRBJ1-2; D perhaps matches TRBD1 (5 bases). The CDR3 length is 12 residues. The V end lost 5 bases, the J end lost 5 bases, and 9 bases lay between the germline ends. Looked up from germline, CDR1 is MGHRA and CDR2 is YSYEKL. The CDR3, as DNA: TGCGCCAGCAGCTCAGGGATTTATGGCTACACCTTC. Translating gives CASSSGIYGYTF.

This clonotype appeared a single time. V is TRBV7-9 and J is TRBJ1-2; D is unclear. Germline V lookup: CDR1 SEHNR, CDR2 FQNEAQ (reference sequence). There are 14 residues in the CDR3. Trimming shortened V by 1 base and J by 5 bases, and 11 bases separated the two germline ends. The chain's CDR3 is CASSLGDRLYGYTF. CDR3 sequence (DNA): TGTGCCAGCAGCTTAGGCGATAGATTATATGGCTACACCTTC.

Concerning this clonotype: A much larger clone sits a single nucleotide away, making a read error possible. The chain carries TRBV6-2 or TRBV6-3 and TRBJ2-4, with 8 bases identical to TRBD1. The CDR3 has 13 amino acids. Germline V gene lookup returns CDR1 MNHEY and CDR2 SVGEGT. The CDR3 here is CASRVDREDIRYF. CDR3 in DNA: TGTGCCAGCAGGGTGGACAGGGAGGACATTCGGTACTTC.

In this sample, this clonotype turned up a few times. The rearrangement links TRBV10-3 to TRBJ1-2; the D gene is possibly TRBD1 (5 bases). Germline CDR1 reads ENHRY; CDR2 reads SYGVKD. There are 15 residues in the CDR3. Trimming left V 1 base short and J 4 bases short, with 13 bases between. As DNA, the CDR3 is TGTGCCATCAGTGAGTTTGGGGGTTCCATCTATGGCTACACCTTC. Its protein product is CAISEFGGSIYGYTF.

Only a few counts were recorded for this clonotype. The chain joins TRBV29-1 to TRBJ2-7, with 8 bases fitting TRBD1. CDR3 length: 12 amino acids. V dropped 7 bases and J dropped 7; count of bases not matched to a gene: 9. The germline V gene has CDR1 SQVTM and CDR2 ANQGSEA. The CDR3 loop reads CSGRTGLEEQYF. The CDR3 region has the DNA TGCAGCGGACGGACAGGGCTTGAAGAGCAGTACTTC.

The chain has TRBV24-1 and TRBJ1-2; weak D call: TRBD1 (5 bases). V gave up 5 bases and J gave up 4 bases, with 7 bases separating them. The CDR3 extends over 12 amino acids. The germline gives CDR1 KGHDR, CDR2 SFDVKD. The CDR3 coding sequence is TGTGCCACCAGTGCCAGGGCCTATGGCTACACCTTC. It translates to CATSARAYGYTF.

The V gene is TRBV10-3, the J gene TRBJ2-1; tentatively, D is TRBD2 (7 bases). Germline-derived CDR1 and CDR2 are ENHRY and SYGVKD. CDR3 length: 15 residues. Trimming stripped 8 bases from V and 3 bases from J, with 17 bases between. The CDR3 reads CAIGGQERDYNEQFF. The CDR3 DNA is TGTGCCATCGGGGGCCAGGAGCGGGACTACAATGAGCAGTTCTTC.

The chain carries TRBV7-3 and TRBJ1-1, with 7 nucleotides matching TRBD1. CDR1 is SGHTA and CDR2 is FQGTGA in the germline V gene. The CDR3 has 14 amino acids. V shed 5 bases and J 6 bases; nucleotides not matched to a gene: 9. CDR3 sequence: CASSGLGTVPEAFF. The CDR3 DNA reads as TGTGCCAGCAGCGGTTTAGGGACAGTCCCTGAAGCTTTCTTT. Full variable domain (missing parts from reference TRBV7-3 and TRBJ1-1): GAGVSQTPSNKVTEKGKYVELRCDPISGHTALYWYRQSLGQGPEFLIYFQGTGAADDSGLPNDRFFAVRPEGSVSTLKIQRTERGDSAVYLCASSGLGTVPEAFFGQGTRLTVV.

The CDR3 here is CASSVGGAVATEAFF. CDR3 nucleotide sequence: TGCGCCAGCAGCGTAGGGGGCGCGGTAGCCACTGAAGCTTTCTTT. The rearrangement uses TRBV5-1 and TRBJ1-1; TRBD1 matches at 7 bases. This CDR3 region has 15 residues. V trimming: 4 bases; J trimming: 4 bases; junction bases outside the gene matches: 10. In germline, CDR1 is SGHRS, CDR2 YFSETQ.

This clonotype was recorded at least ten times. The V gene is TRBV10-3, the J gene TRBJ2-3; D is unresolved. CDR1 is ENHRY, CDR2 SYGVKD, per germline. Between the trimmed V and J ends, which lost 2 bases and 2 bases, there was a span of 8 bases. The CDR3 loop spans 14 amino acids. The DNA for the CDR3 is TGTGCCATCAGTGAGGCTGGGAACACAGATACGCAGTATTTT. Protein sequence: CAISEAGNTDTQYF.